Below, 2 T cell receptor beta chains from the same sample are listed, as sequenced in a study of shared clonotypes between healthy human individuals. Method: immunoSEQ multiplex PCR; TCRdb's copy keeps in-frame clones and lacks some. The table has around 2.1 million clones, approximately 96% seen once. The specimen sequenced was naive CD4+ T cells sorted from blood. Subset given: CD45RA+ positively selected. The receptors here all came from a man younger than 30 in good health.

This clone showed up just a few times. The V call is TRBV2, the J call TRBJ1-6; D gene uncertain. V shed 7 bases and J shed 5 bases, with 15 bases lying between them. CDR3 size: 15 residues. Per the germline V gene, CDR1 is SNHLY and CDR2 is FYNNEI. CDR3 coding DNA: TGTGCCAGCACCGAGCAGTTACTGGATAATTCACCCCTCCACTTT. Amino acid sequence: CASTEQLLDNSPLHF.

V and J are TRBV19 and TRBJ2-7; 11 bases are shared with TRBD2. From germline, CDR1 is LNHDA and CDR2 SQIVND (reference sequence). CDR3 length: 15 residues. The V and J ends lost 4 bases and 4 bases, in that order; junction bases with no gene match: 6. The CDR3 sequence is CASSTGTSGKYEQYF. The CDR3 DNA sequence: TGTGCCAGTAGTACCGGGACTAGCGGAAAATACGAGCAGTACTTC.